This TCR beta chain was observed in a study of blood T cell repertoires in COVID-19. Study details: The United States, Italy and Spain were the sources of the acute and convalescent COVID-19 samples. Sources were T cells, B-cell-depleted T cells, or PBMCs; the material itself was cDNA or gDNA.

The J segment lost 4 bases and the V segment lost 1 base, leaving 6 bases of the junction unmatched. CDR3 length equals 16 residues. The V gene's germline CDR1 is MGHRA and CDR2 YSYEKL. Seattle cases were enrolled at active infection and followed longitudinally. Original methodology: Estimation of nucleated cell counts relied on the amplification of reference gene primers. Only in-frame clones appear in the TCRdb table, and some are missing; sequencing was by immunoSEQ multiplex PCR. That table furnishes V, J and clone size, whereas the DNA furnished D and trimming. The sample holds about 370,000 clones; 70% to 90% are singletons and the top ten take about 3%.

The source is a woman under 40 with COVID-19, enrolled during active disease. The chain couples TRBV4-1 to TRBJ2-3; 9 nucleotides match TRBD2. The sequencing input was peripheral blood. CDR3 in DNA: TGCGCCAGCAGCCAAGTTTCGCGGGGGGGCTCAGATACGCAGTATTTT. This codes for CASSQVSRGGSDTQYF.